This T cell receptor (beta chain) originates from a study of beta chain features in type 1 diabetes. In the case of this clone: The antigen remains undetermined.

Sequencing targeted expressed TCRB transcripts, as all isolated RNA had been reverse transcribed. The average read count of naive, central memory and regulatory T cell samples was around 3.6 million. The assay was immunoSEQ multiplex PCR, and TCRdb's table has in-frame clones only and misses some. The table records hundreds of thousands of clones, roughly a sixth of them present only once. The study's findings and limits: Within each of all four CD4+ subsets, Type 1 diabetes patients had TCRB CDR3s that were moderately but significantly shorter. Here, the possible influence of HLA type (on TCRB rearrangement) remained unresolved.

The CDR3 consists of 15 residues. Per the germline V gene, CDR1 is SGHAT and CDR2 is FQNNGV. V was trimmed by 5 bases and J by 0 bases, leaving 13 bases between them. Material: naive CD4+ T cells from blood. This chain uses TRBV11-2 with TRBJ1-2, with unresolved D. The receptor was isolated from a man between 18 and 35 years old in good health. Here the CDR3 reads CASSTLNPANYGYTF. The CDR3 coding sequence is TGTGCCAGCAGCACGCTCAACCCCGCTAACTATGGCTACACCTTC.